These 24 T cell receptor beta chains share one sample of origin, sequenced in a study of T cell responses to AZD1222 COVID-19 vaccine. Sequencing used immunoSEQ multiplex PCR; TCRdb keeps in-frame clones, though not all of them. The sample has tens of thousands of clones, approximately 86% seen once. The starting material was peripheral blood, obtained 28 days after the second AZD1222 dose. The receptors were gathered from an adult who received the AZD1222 COVID-19 vaccine.

This rearrangement joins TRBV6-5 to TRBJ1-2, with a tentative D call TRBD1 (5 bases). The CDR3 runs 13 residues. V gave up 6 bases and J gave up 4 bases, with 12 bases separating them. In germline, CDR1 is MNHEY, CDR2 SVGAGI. CDR3 region: CASSRDGSYGYTF. The CDR3, as DNA: TGTGCCAGCAGCCGGGACGGGTCCTATGGCTACACCTTC.

The chain joins TRBV2 to TRBJ2-2; D possibly corresponds to TRBD2 (5 bases). Germline lookup yields CDR1 SNHLY and CDR2 FYNNEI. The CDR3 spans 15 residues. Trimming took off 4 bases at V and 7 bases at J, with 16 bases between the two ends. The CDR3 protein is CASSGQGSGFGELFF. CDR3 nucleotides: TGTGCCAGCAGTGGACAAGGGTCGGGATTCGGGGAGCTGTTTTTT.

This chain links TRBV6-5 with TRBJ1-5; 11 bases match TRBD1. CDR3 length: 15 residues. The germline V gene encodes CDR1 MNHEY and CDR2 SVGAGI. The J segment lost 2 bases and the V segment lost 8 bases, leaving 5 bases of the junction unmatched. The CDR3 loop is CASWTGGAGNQPQHF. For the CDR3, the DNA is TGTGCCAGCTGGACAGGGGGCGCGGGCAATCAGCCCCAGCATTTT.

The rearrangement uses TRBV7-2 and TRBJ2-5; no reliable D call. V lost 3 bases and J 9 bases, leaving 11 bases between the germline ends. This CDR3 has 12 residues. Looked up from germline, CDR1 is SGHTA and CDR2 is FQGNSA. CDR3 bases: TGTGCCAGCAGCTTGGGCGCCGCGGCCCAGTACTTC. It encodes CASSLGAAAQYF.

This rearrangement joins TRBV11-2 to TRBJ2-7; 8 positions match TRBD1. The germline CDR1 and CDR2 sequences are SGHAT and FQNNGV. V gave up 1 base and J gave up 6 bases; unmatched junction bases: 20. The CDR3 length is 19 residues. For the CDR3, the DNA is TGTGCCAGCAGCTTAGGCCCAACATTCGTAGGGGACAGGCAGTCCGAGCAGTACTTC. As protein: CASSLGPTFVGDRQSEQYF.

This chain links TRBV6-5 with TRBJ1-3, with D possibly TRBD1 on 6 matching bases. V gave up 5 bases and J gave up 9 bases, with 14 bases separating them. Germline assignment: CDR1 MNHEY and CDR2 SVGAGI. The CDR3 totals 13 residues. The CDR3: CASSPNRERTIYF. CDR3 sequence (DNA): TGTGCCAGCAGTCCTAACAGGGAACGCACCATATATTTT.

This chain uses TRBV28 with TRBJ1-2; 7 bases fit TRBD1. Unmatched junction bases numbered 12, after V lost 6 bases and J lost 5 bases. CDR1 MDHEN and CDR2 SYDVKM come from the germline V gene. CDR3 length equals 15 residues. In DNA, the CDR3 is TGTGCCAGCAGGGTCGGGACAGCCTTCAATTATGGCTACACCTTC. It is translated as CASRVGTAFNYGYTF.

This chain connects TRBV18 to TRBJ1-2, with 8 bases identical to TRBD1. CDR1 is KGHSH and CDR2 is LQKENI in the germline V gene. V trimming: 5 bases; J trimming: 2 bases; junction bases outside the gene matches: 10. The CDR3 has 16 residues. The CDR3 nucleotides read TGTGCCAGCTCATCCGGACAGGGCGATTTGAACTATGGCTACACCTTC. This sequence encodes CASSSGQGDLNYGYTF.

Of note for this clone: This sample includes further DNA sequences coding for the same CDR3. The CDR3 sequence: CASSLAGASNQPQHF. The CDR3 nucleotides are TGCGCCAGCAGCTTAGCGGGCGCAAGCAATCAGCCCCAGCATTTT. This chain connects TRBV5-1 to TRBJ1-5; D remains ambiguous. The CDR3 is made up of 15 amino acids. Germline V lookup: CDR1 SGHRS, CDR2 YFSETQ. Trimming removed 2 bases from V and 1 base from J, with 10 bases in between. The whole variable domain, remainder taken from reference TRBV5-1 and TRBJ1-5, is KAGVTQTPRYLIKTRGQQVTLSCSPISGHRSVSWYQQTPGQGLQFLFEYFSETQRNKGNFPGRFSGRQFSNSRSEMNVSTLELGDSALYLCASSLAGASNQPQHFGDGTRLSIL.

CDR3 bases: TGCAGCGGCCGGGACAGGGGAGGGTATGGCTACACCTTC. Translation gives CSGRDRGGYGYTF. V usage is TRBV29-1 and J usage is TRBJ1-2; the match to TRBD1 covers 10 bases. V shed 7 bases and J 5 bases; nucleotides not matched to a gene: 7. Germline V gene sequence: CDR1 SQVTM, CDR2 ANQGSEA. This CDR3 has 13 residues.

This sequence joins TRBV10-3 and TRBJ1-3; TRBD1 might be the D (6 bases). V dropped 9 bases and J dropped 5 bases, with 14 bases sitting between them. Germline values: CDR1 ENHRY, CDR2 SYGVKD. The CDR3 length is 13 residues. This CDR3 is CAINHRERNTIYF. As DNA, the CDR3 is TGTGCCATTAACCACAGGGAGAGAAACACCATATATTTT.

The chain employs TRBV12-5 and TRBJ1-1; no firm D call. V gave up 6 bases and J gave up 1 base, with 9 bases separating them. CDR1 LGHNT and CDR2 FRNRAP come from the germline V gene. This CDR3 contains 13 residues. This chain's CDR3 is CASGSGKNTEAFF. In nucleotides, the CDR3 is TGTGCTAGTGGCTCAGGCAAGAACACTGAAGCTTTCTTT.

V gene TRBV5-1 combines with J gene TRBJ2-2, with D perhaps matching TRBD2 (6 bases). In germline, CDR1 is SGHRS, CDR2 YFSETQ. The V and J ends lost 0 bases and 2 bases respectively, with 11 bases between them. The CDR3 extends over 16 amino acids. The CDR3 DNA follows: TGCGCCAGCAGCTTGGAACCGGGAGCAAACACCGGGGAGCTGTTTTTT. Amino acid sequence: CASSLEPGANTGELFF.

The chain is built from TRBV7-3 and TRBJ2-5, with unresolved D. V was cut by 1 base and J by 2 bases, with 5 bases left in between. In germline, CDR1 is SGHTA, CDR2 FQGTGA. This CDR3 region has 13 residues. The CDR3 DNA follows: TGTGCCAGCAGCTTAAGTTTTCAAGAGACCCAGTACTTC. Amino acids: CASSLSFQETQYF.

DNA of the CDR3: TGTGCCAGCCGACAGGGGGATAATTCACCCCTCCACTTT. Translated: CASRQGDNSPLHF. The gene calls are TRBV2 and TRBJ1-6, with 9 bases fitting TRBD1. Germline assignment: CDR1 SNHLY and CDR2 FYNNEI. The CDR3 consists of 13 residues. V lost 8 bases, J lost 5 bases, and 1 base stayed unmatched.

This chain uses TRBV4-3 with TRBJ2-2; no firm D call. Germline lookup yields CDR1 LGHNA and CDR2 YSLEER. V lost 0 bases and J 4 bases, leaving 9 bases between the germline ends. This CDR3 is 15 amino acids long. DNA of the CDR3: TGCGCCAGCAGCCAAGACACCCTAAGCACCGGGGAGCTGTTTTTT. This translates into CASSQDTLSTGELFF.

The chain joins TRBV23-1 to TRBJ1-5; D may be TRBD1 (6 bases). TRBV23-1 is identified as an open reading frame with a role that is uncertain. CDR3 length: 17 residues. The V and J ends lost 8 bases and 0 bases respectively, with 20 bases between them. Here the CDR3 reads CASYETTGRYSNQPQHF. The CDR3 coding sequence is TGCGCCAGCTACGAAACGACAGGTCGCTATAGCAATCAGCCCCAGCATTTT.

The chain employs TRBV9 and TRBJ1-4; D might be TRBD1 (5 bases). Trimming cost V 4 bases and J 4 bases, with 11 bases left between them. This CDR3 has 14 residues. Germline V lookup: CDR1 SGDLS, CDR2 YYNGEE. The CDR3 loop reads CASSPTEFNEKLFF. The CDR3, as DNA: TGTGCCAGCAGCCCGACAGAATTTAATGAAAAACTGTTTTTT. The complete variable domain, with remaining parts taken from reference TRBV9 and TRBJ1-4, reads DSGVTQTPKHLITATGQRVTLRCSPRSGDLSVYWYQQSLDQGLQFLIQYYNGEERAKGNILERFSAQQFPDLHSELNLSSLELGDSALYFCASSPTEFNEKLFFGSGTQLSVL.

The CDR3 coding sequence is TGTGCCAGCAGCGTTTTTTTGCGGGGCCCGAACACCGGGGAGCTGTTTTTT. Amino acids: CASSVFLRGPNTGELFF. The gene calls are TRBV3-1 (or the pseudogene TRBV3-2) and TRBJ2-2, with a possible D match to TRBD2 (6 bases). Trimming took off 5 bases at V and 0 bases at J, with 16 bases between the two ends. There are 17 residues in the CDR3. Germline lookup yields CDR1 LGHDT and CDR2 YNNKEL (reference sequence).

The chain uses TRBV18 and TRBJ1-2; 7 nucleotides match TRBD1. Germline-derived CDR1 and CDR2 are KGHSH and LQKENI. V lost 0 bases, J lost 10 bases, and 8 bases stayed unmatched. There are 14 residues in the CDR3. Written as DNA, the CDR3 is TGTGCCAGCTCACCACCAGCAAACAGGGGTTACTACACCTTC. Amino acid sequence: CASSPPANRGYYTF.

The V gene is TRBV2, the J gene TRBJ2-2; the match to TRBD1 covers 10 bases. The CDR3 runs to 15 residues. The V gene's germline CDR1 is SNHLY and CDR2 FYNNEI. The V segment lost 11 bases and the J segment 2 bases; nucleotides outside the gene matches: 8. The CDR3 nucleotides are TGTGCCGGAAGGGGGACAGGGGCAAACACCGGGGAGCTGTTTTTT. It translates to CAGRGTGANTGELFF.

The gene calls are TRBV19 and TRBJ1-2, with TRBD1 matching over 8 bases. The CDR3 sequence is 13 residues long. Per germline, CDR1 LNHDA and CDR2 SQIVND (reference sequence). V gave up 7 bases and J gave up 8 bases; unmatched junction bases: 9. CDR3 in DNA: TGTGCCAGTAAAGACAGGGGAAGGAGCGGCTACACCTTC. Translating gives CASKDRGRSGYTF.

The chain links TRBV15 to TRBJ1-5, with 10 bases identical to TRBD1. Trimming took 0 bases from V and 6 from J; bases not matched to a gene: 17. The CDR3 consists of 20 residues. Per germline, CDR1 LNHNV and CDR2 YYDKDF (reference sequence). CDR3 residues: CATSRDYSGTGDRWRQPQHF. The CDR3 coding sequence is TGTGCCACCAGCAGAGATTATTCGGGGACAGGGGATCGGTGGCGTCAGCCCCAGCATTTT.

The gene calls are TRBV19 and TRBJ2-7; D is undetermined. The germline V gene encodes CDR1 LNHDA and CDR2 SQIVND (reference sequence). V lost 4 bases, J lost 7 bases, and 17 bases lay in between. The CDR3 runs to 14 residues. In DNA, the CDR3 is TGTGCCAGTAGTAGGTCCCCAGCGTTGGGGGAGCAGTACTTC. It yields the protein CASSRSPALGEQYF.